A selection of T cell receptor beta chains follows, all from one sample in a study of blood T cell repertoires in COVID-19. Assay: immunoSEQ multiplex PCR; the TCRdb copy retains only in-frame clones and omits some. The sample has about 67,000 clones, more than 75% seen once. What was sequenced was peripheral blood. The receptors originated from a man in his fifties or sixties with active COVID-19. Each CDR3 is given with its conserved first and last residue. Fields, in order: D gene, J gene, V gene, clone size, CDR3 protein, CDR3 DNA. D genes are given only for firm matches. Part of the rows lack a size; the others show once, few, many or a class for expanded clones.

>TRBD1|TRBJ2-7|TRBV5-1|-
CASSPGGDRDHEQYF
TGCGCCAGCAGCCCGGGTGGGGACAGGGACCACGAGCAGTACTTC
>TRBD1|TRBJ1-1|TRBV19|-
CASRTGGIRNTEAFF
TGTGCCAGTAGGACAGGGGGCATCAGGAACACTGAAGCTTTCTTT
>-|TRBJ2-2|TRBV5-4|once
CASTLDRNTGELFF
TGTGCCAGCACCCTGGACAGAAACACCGGGGAGCTGTTTTTT
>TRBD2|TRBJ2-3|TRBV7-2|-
CASSSPGTSGGVDTQYF
TGTGCCAGCAGCTCCCCAGGGACTAGCGGGGGGGTTGATACGCAGTATTTT
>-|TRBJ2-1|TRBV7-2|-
CASSLDRSSYNEQFF
TGTGCCAGCAGCTTAGACCGGAGCTCCTACAATGAGCAGTTCTTC
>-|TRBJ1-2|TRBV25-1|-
CASSESGWEGGYTF
TGTGCCAGCAGTGAATCAGGTTGGGAGGGTGGCTACACCTTC
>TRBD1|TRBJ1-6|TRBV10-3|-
CAISDGQGGSNSPLHF
TGTGCCATCAGTGATGGACAGGGAGGTTCGAATTCACCCCTCCACTTT
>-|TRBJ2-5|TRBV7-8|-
CASSLPGAGRETQYF
TGTGCCAGCAGCCTCCCCGGGGCGGGGAGGGAGACCCAGTACTTC
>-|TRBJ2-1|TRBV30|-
CAWTWEIQGRGEQFF
TGTGCCTGGACCTGGGAGATCCAAGGGCGGGGTGAGCAGTTCTTC
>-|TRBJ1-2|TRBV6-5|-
CASSPAGNYGYTF
TGTGCCAGCAGCCCAGCGGGGAACTATGGCTACACCTTC
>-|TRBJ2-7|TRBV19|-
CASKGSGRGTYEQYF
TGTGCCAGTAAAGGGAGCGGGCGAGGAACGTACGAGCAGTACTTC
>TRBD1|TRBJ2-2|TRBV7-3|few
CASSLTGGNTGELFF
TGTGCCAGCAGCTTGACAGGGGGTAACACCGGGGAGCTGTTTTTT
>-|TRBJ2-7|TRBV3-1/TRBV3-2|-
CASSQARTVLSYEQYF
TGTGCCAGCAGCCAAGCCAGGACAGTCCTCTCCTACGAGCAGTACTTC
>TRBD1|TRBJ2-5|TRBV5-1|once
CASSLETGDRGETQYF
TGCGCCAGCAGCTTGGAGACAGGGGACAGGGGGGAGACCCAGTACTTC
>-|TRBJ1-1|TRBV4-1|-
CASSIRQVNTEAFF
TGCGCCAGCAGCATCCGACAGGTGAACACTGAAGCTTTCTTT
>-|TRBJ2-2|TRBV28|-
CASRKRANTGELFF
TGTGCCAGCAGAAAGCGGGCGAACACCGGGGAGCTGTTTTTT
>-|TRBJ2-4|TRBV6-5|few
CASRRQPEAKNIQYF
TGTGCCAGCAGGCGGCAGCCCGAGGCCAAAAACATTCAGTACTTC
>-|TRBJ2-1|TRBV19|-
CASSIIRTDNEQFF
TGTGCCAGTAGTATAATCAGGACAGACAATGAGCAGTTCTTC
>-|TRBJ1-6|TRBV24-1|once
CATSDPDFLSSYNSPLHF
TGTGCCACCAGTGACCCAGACTTCCTGAGCTCCTATAATTCACCCCTCCACTTT
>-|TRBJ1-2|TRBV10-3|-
CSSGQGQLANYGYTF
TGTAGCAGTGGGCAGGGACAACTAGCTAACTATGGCTACACCTTC
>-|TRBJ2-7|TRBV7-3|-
CASSLQAGYEQYF
TGTGCCAGCAGCTTACAGGCAGGCTACGAGCAGTACTTC
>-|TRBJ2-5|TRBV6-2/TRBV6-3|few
CASSLDGGLLQETQYF
TGTGCCAGCAGTTTGGATGGGGGCCTTCTTCAAGAGACCCAGTACTTC
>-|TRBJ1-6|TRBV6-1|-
CASSDQGSSYNSPLHF
TGTGCCAGCAGTGACCAGGGGAGCTCCTATAATTCACCCCTCCACTTT
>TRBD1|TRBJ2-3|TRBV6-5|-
CACLIEGQGVWTQYF
TGTGCCTGCCTAATCGAGGGACAGGGTGTCTGGACGCAGTATTTT
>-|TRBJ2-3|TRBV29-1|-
CSVVMRGLPSTDTQYF
TGCAGCGTCGTCATGAGGGGACTGCCTAGCACAGATACGCAGTATTTT
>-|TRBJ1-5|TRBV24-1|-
CATSDLTCDILENSNQPQHF
TGTGCCACCAGTGATTTAACATGTGACATCTTGGAAAATAGCAATCAGCCCCAGCATTTT
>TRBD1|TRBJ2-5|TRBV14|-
CASSQDRGLRQGARETQYF
TGTGCCAGCAGCCAAGATCGGGGATTGAGACAGGGCGCCAGAGAGACCCAGTACTTC
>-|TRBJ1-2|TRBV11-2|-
CASSPARQLNYGYTF
TGTGCCAGCAGCCCCGCGAGACAGCTTAACTATGGCTACACCTTC
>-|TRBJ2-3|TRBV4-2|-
CASSQVAPSTDTQYF
TGTGCCAGCAGCCAAGTGGCCCCGAGCACAGATACGCAGTATTTT
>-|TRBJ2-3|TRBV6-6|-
CASSASLLVDTQYF
TGTGCCAGCAGTGCTAGTCTACTTGTAGATACGCAGTATTTT
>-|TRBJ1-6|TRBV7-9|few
CASSRGGAQVNSPLHF
TGTGCCAGCAGCCGCGGTGGGGCACAGGTTAATTCACCCCTCCACTTT
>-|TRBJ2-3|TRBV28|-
CASSSHPSSADTQYF
TGTGCCAGCAGCTCTCACCCTTCTAGCGCCGATACGCAGTATTTT
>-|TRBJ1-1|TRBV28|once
CASNLRQANTEAFF
TGTGCCAGCAACCTTCGACAGGCGAACACTGAAGCTTTCTTT
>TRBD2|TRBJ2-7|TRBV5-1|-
CASSLLAGTGTRVYEQYF
TGCGCCAGCAGCTTGCTGGCGGGGACCGGGACTAGGGTCTACGAGCAGTACTTC
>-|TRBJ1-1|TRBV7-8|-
CASSKPGKPNTEAFF
TGTGCCAGCAGCAAGCCAGGGAAACCGAACACTGAAGCTTTCTTT
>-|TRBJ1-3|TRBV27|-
CASSPHSSGNTIYF
TGTGCCAGCAGTCCCCACAGCTCTGGAAACACCATATATTTT
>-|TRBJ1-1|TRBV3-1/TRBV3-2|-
CASSPRWGEATEAFF
TGTGCCAGCAGCCCCCGATGGGGCGAGGCCACTGAAGCTTTCTTT
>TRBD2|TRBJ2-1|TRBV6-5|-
CASSYSGLEANEQFF
TGTGCCAGCAGTTACTCGGGACTAGAGGCCAATGAGCAGTTCTTC
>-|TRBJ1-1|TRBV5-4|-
CASSPKGVNSEAFF
TGTGCCAGCAGTCCCAAAGGGGTCAACTCTGAAGCTTTCTTT
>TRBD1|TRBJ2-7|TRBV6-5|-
CASRTGGSYEQYF
TGTGCCAGCAGGACAGGGGGCTCCTACGAGCAGTACTTC
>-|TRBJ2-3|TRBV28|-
CASSSLTGHGTDTQYF
TGTGCCAGCAGCTCCCTTACCGGTCACGGCACAGATACGCAGTATTTT